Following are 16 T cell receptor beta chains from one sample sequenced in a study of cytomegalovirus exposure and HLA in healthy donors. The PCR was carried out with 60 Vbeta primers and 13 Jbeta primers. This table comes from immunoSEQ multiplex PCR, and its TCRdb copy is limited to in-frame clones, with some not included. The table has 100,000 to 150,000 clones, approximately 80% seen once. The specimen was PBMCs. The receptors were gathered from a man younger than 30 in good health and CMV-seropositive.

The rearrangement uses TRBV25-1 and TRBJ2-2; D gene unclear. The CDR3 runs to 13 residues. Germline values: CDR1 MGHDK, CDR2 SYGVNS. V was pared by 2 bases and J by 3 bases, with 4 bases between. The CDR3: CASSEHYTGELFF. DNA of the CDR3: TGTGCCAGCAGTGAACACTACACCGGGGAGCTGTTTTTT.

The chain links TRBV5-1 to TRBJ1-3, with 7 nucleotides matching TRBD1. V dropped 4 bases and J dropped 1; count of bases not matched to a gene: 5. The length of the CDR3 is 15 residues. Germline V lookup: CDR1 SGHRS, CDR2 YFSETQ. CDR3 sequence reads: CASSINRGSGNTIYF. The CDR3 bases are TGCGCCAGCAGCATTAACAGGGGTTCTGGAAACACCATATATTTT.

CDR3 bases: TGTGCCAGCAGCCTTATCTCTGGGGCCAACGTCCTGACTTTC. Amino acids: CASSLISGANVLTF. The chain joins TRBV14 to TRBJ2-6; D call uncertain. CDR1 and CDR2 from the germline V gene are SGHDN and FVKESK. V lost 4 bases to trimming and J lost 0 bases, with 4 bases between them. The CDR3 runs 14 residues.

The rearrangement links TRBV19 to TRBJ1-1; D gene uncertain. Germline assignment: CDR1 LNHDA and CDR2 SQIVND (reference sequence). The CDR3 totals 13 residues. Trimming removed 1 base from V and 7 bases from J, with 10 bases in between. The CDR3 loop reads CASSIGPRVEAFF. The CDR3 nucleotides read TGTGCCAGTAGTATAGGCCCCCGAGTTGAAGCTTTCTTT.

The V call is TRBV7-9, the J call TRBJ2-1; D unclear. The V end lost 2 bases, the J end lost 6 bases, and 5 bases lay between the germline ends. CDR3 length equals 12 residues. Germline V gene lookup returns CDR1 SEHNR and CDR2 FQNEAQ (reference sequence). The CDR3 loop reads CASSLRPNEQFF. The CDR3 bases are TGTGCCAGCAGCTTACGTCCCAATGAGCAGTTCTTC.

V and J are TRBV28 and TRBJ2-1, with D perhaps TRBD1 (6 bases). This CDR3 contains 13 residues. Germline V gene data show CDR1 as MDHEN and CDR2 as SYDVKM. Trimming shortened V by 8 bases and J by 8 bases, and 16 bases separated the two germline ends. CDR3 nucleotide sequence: TGTGCCAGCGAAGGACCCCACAGGGATGAGCAGTTCTTC. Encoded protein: CASEGPHRDEQFF.

The CDR3 DNA reads as TGTGCCAGCCGTGGGGCGACCGTACCGGTGGTGAACACTGAAGCTTTCTTT. Residues: CASRGATVPVVNTEAFF. J is TRBJ1-1 and V is TRBV2; TRBD1 might be the D (5 bases). V was cut by 8 bases and J by 0 bases, with 22 bases left in between. The CDR3 length is 17 residues. CDR1 is SNHLY, CDR2 FYNNEI, per germline.

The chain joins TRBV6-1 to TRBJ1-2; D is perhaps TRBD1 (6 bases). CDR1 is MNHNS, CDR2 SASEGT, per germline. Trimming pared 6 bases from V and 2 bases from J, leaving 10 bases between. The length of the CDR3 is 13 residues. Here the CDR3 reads CASSRTENYGYTF. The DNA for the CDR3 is TGTGCCAGCAGCCGGACAGAGAACTATGGCTACACCTTC.

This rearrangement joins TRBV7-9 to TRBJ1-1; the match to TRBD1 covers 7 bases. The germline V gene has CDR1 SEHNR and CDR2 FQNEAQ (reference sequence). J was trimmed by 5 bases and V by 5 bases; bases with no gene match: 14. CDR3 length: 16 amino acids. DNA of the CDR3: TGTGCCAGCAGCCCAGGGGGGAGTTCCTTTGGGACTGAAGCTTTCTTT. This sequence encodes CASSPGGSSFGTEAFF.

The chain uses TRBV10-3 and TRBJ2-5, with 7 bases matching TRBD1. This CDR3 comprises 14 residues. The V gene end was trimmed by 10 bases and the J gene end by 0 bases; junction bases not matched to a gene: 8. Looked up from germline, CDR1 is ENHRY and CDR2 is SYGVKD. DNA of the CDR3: TGTGCCACTAAAACGGACAGGTACCAAGAGACCCAGTACTTC. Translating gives CATKTDRYQETQYF.

The CDR3 protein is CASSERGGVLHEQYF. In DNA form, the CDR3 reads TGTGCCAGCAGTGAAAGAGGAGGGGTCCTCCACGAGCAGTACTTC. V gene TRBV2 combines with J gene TRBJ2-7; D might be TRBD2 (6 bases). The length of the CDR3 is 15 residues. Germline lookup yields CDR1 SNHLY and CDR2 FYNNEI. With 2 bases removed from V and 5 bases from J, the gap between germline ends came to 16 bases.

The CDR3: CASSPLGGARNNEQFF. CDR3 nucleotides: TGTGCCAGCAGTCCCCTTGGGGGGGCGCGGAACAATGAGCAGTTCTTC. The chain has TRBV27 and TRBJ2-1, with D perhaps matching TRBD2 (7 bases). Trimming cost V 5 bases and J 5 bases, with 19 bases left between them. CDR1 and CDR2 from the germline V gene are MNHEY and SMNVEV (reference sequence). This CDR3 is 16 amino acids long.

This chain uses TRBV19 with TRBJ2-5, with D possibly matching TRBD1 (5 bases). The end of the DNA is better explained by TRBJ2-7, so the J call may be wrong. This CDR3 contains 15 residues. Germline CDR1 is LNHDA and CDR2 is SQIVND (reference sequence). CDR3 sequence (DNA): TGTGCCAGTAGCAGAGAGCAGACAGCCACCTACGAGCAGTACTTC. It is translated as CASSREQTATYEQYF.

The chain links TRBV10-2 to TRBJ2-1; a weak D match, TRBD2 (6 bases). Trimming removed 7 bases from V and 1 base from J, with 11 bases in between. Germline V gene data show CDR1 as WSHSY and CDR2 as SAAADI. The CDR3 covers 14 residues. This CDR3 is CASNLAGSYNEQFF. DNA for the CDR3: TGCGCCAGCAATCTGGCGGGGTCCTACAATGAGCAGTTCTTC.

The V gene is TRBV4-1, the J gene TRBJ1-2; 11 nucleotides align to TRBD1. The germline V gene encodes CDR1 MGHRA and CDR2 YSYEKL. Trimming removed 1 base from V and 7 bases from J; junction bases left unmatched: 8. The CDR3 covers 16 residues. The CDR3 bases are TGCGCCAGCAGCCAAGCGGGACAGGGGGATCTTGCTGGCTACACCTTC. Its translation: CASSQAGQGDLAGYTF.

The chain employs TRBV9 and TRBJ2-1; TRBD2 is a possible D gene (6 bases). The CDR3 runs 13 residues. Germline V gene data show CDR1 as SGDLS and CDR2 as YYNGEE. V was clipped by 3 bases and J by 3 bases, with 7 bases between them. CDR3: CASSAGLYNEQFF. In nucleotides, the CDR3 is TGTGCCAGCAGCGCGGGACTCTACAATGAGCAGTTCTTC. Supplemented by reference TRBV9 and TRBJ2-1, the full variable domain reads DSGVTQTPKHLITATGQRVTLRCSPRSGDLSVYWYQQSLDQGLQFLIQYYNGEERAKGNILERFSAQQFPDLHSELNLSSLELGDSALYFCASSAGLYNEQFFGPGTRLTVL.